Each of the 23 T cell receptor beta chains below was sequenced from the same sample in a study of cytomegalovirus exposure and HLA in healthy donors. PCR used 60 Vbeta primers and 13 Jbeta primers. Sequenced by immunoSEQ multiplex PCR; TCRdb stores in-frame clones only, minus some. The sample yields about 170,000 clones, roughly 76% seen once. Input material: PBMCs. These TCRs come from a woman between 18 and 29 years old in good health and CMV-seropositive.

This chain connects TRBV5-6 to TRBJ2-1; a possible D gene is TRBD2 (7 bases). CDR3 length: 18 residues. CDR1 SGHDT and CDR2 YYEEEE come from the germline V gene. Trimming pared 0 bases from V and 4 bases from J, leaving 20 bases between. The CDR3 loop is CASSLVLWGGPRYNEQFF. CDR3 DNA sequence: TGTGCCAGCAGCTTGGTGCTCTGGGGGGGCCCGCGGTACAATGAGCAGTTCTTC.

This chain uses TRBV19 with TRBJ1-1; D might be TRBD1 (5 bases). The V end was cut by 4 bases, the J end by 4 bases, with 10 bases between. The CDR3 extends over 13 amino acids. CDR1 is LNHDA, CDR2 SQIVND, per germline (reference sequence). The CDR3 reads CASSTTRGTEAFF. DNA of the CDR3: TGTGCCAGTAGTACGACAAGGGGCACTGAAGCTTTCTTT.

This chain connects TRBV7-8 to TRBJ2-7; D call uncertain. In germline, CDR1 is SGHVS, CDR2 FQNEAQ. The CDR3 is made up of 12 amino acids. Trimming left V 5 bases short and J 5 bases short, with 10 bases between. The CDR3 protein is CASSQTRNEQYF. The CDR3 DNA follows: TGTGCCAGCAGCCAAACAAGAAACGAGCAGTACTTC.

The chain links TRBV6-5 to TRBJ1-5; D remains unclear. Deletions cut 6 bases from V and 4 bases from J, with 19 bases between. Germline V CDR1 and CDR2: MNHEY, SVGAGI. The CDR3 runs to 16 residues. The CDR3 region has the DNA TGTGCCAGCAGCTACGGACGCCCGGGGTTAAATCAGCCCCAGCATTTT. Translating gives CASSYGRPGLNQPQHF.

This chain connects TRBV5-8 to TRBJ2-2; D is perhaps TRBD2 (6 bases). V was pared by 0 bases and J by 4 bases, with 10 bases between. Germline CDR1 is SGHTS and CDR2 is YDEGEE. The CDR3 extends over 15 amino acids. The CDR3 is CASSLDRLGTGELFF. For the CDR3, the DNA is TGTGCCAGCAGCTTGGATAGACTAGGCACCGGGGAGCTGTTTTTT.

With regard to this clone: The junction differs from germline at one of its ends, possibly a read error. Written as DNA, the CDR3 is TGTGCTAGCAGCTTTGTCTCCTCGGGGGAGCAGTACTTC. Amino acid sequence: CASSFVSSGEQYF. The gene calls are TRBV7-7 and TRBJ2-7; a possible D gene is TRBD2 (5 bases). CDR3 length: 13 residues. The germline V gene has CDR1 SSHAT and CDR2 FNYEAQ (reference sequence). The whole variable domain, remainder taken from reference TRBV7-7 and TRBJ2-7, is GAGVSQSPRYKVTKRGQDVTLRCDPISSHATLYWYQQALGQGPEFLTYFNYEAQPDKSGLPSDRFSAERPEGSISTLTIQRTEQRDSAMYRCASSFVSSGEQYFGPGTRLTVT.

A note on this clone: The junction shows a germline mismatch at one end, possibly a read error. This chain joins TRBV6-6 and TRBJ2-3; TRBD2 might be the D (6 bases). From germline, CDR1 is MNHNY and CDR2 SVGAGI (reference sequence). This CDR3 is 14 amino acids long. The CDR3: CASSNSRGEETQYF. In nucleotides, the CDR3 is TGTGCCAGCAGTAACTCGCGTGGGGAGGAGACGCAGTATTTT.

This sequence joins TRBV6-6 and TRBJ1-3, with D perhaps TRBD1 (5 bases). Germline V gene sequence: CDR1 MNHNY, CDR2 SVGAGI (reference sequence). Trimming shortened V by 9 bases and J by 1 base, and 19 bases separated the two germline ends. This CDR3 has 16 residues. The CDR3 is CASGFGGTRSGNTIYF. The CDR3 DNA reads TGTGCCAGTGGCTTTGGGGGGACCAGATCTGGAAACACCATATATTTT.

This chain joins TRBV7-8 and TRBJ1-2; D might be TRBD1 (6 bases). Between the trimmed V and J ends, which lost 3 bases and 8 bases, there was a span of 19 bases. The germline gives CDR1 SGHVS, CDR2 FQNEAQ. This CDR3 comprises 15 residues. Here the CDR3 reads CASSFFRWGQQGYTF. CDR3 DNA: TGTGCCAGCAGCTTCTTTCGGTGGGGGCAACAAGGCTACACCTTC.

The chain combines TRBV9 with TRBJ2-7, with 7 bases identical to TRBD1. J gave up 6 bases and V 0 bases, and 0 bases lay outside the gene matches. Germline CDR1 and CDR2: SGDLS and YYNGEE. This CDR3 has 12 amino acids. CDR3 DNA: TGTGCCAGCAGCGTAGAGGGGGCCGAGCAGTACTTC. Translation: CASSVEGAEQYF.

The chain joins TRBV5-1 to TRBJ2-2; 14 nucleotides align to TRBD2. The ends lost 5 bases at V and 5 bases at J; junction bases unmatched: 11. The CDR3 contains 18 residues. Looked up from germline, CDR1 is SGHRS and CDR2 is YFSETQ. The CDR3 loop reads CASRSGLAGGLATGELFF. The CDR3 DNA is TGCGCCAGCAGGTCTGGACTAGCGGGGGGCCTCGCGACCGGGGAGCTGTTTTTT.

This chain joins TRBV19 and TRBJ2-1; 7 positions agree with TRBD2. There are 14 residues in the CDR3. Germline CDR1 reads LNHDA; CDR2 reads SQIVND (reference sequence). J lost 7 bases, V lost 7 bases, and 10 bases had no gene match. The CDR3 loop reads CASKSPGGGNEQFF. The DNA of the CDR3 is TGTGCCAGTAAATCCCCGGGGGGAGGGAATGAGCAGTTCTTC.

V usage is TRBV7-2 and J usage is TRBJ1-2; 7 bases fit TRBD1. The CDR3 has 14 amino acids. V trimming: 5 bases; J trimming: 4 bases; junction bases outside the gene matches: 7. CDR1 is SGHTA, CDR2 FQGNSA, per germline. The CDR3 protein is CASSLPGTVYGYTF. The CDR3 DNA follows: TGTGCCAGCAGCCTCCCTGGGACAGTCTATGGCTACACCTTC.

With regard to this clone: Germline and junction disagree at one end, which may indicate a read error. This chain uses TRBV27 with TRBJ2-7, with 7 positions matching TRBD1. CDR3 length equals 14 residues. CDR1 MNHEY and CDR2 SMNVEV come from the germline V gene (reference sequence). The CDR3 coding sequence is TGTGCCGGCAGTCCCTCTGGGACAGAATACGAGCAGTACTTC. Translation gives CAGSPSGTEYEQYF.

This chain joins TRBV7-9 and TRBJ1-2; 8 bases agree with TRBD1. J was trimmed by 10 bases and V by 0 bases; bases with no gene match: 16. The CDR3 length is 17 residues. The germline CDR1 and CDR2 sequences are SEHNR and FQNEAQ (reference sequence). The CDR3 is CASSLAGARQGAFDYTF. DNA of the CDR3: TGTGCCAGCAGCTTAGCGGGGGCGCGTCAGGGGGCTTTCGACTACACCTTC. The complete variable domain, with remaining parts taken from reference TRBV7-9 and TRBJ1-2, reads DTGVSQNPRHKITKRGQNVTFRCDPISEHNRLYWYRQTLGQGPEFLTYFQNEAQLEKSRLLSDRFSAERPKGSFSTLEIQRTEQGDSAMYLCASSLAGARQGAFDYTFGSGTRLTVV.

This chain uses TRBV7-8 with TRBJ2-5; 11 bases are a match to TRBD2. The CDR3 covers 16 residues. J lost 5 bases, V lost 8 bases, and 13 bases had no gene match. The germline gives CDR1 SGHVS, CDR2 FQNEAQ. CDR3 sequence (DNA): TGTGCCAGCCGAAGGTCGCGACTAGCGGGGCTGGAGACCCAGTACTTC. It translates to CASRRSRLAGLETQYF.

The gene calls are TRBV7-9 and TRBJ2-3; no clear D gene. Trimming removed 6 bases from V and 2 bases from J, with 18 bases in between. This CDR3 contains 16 residues. Germline lookup yields CDR1 SEHNR and CDR2 FQNEAQ (reference sequence). Written as DNA, the CDR3 is TGTGCCAGCAGGTTAAAAGGAGCAAGACCCACAGATACGCAGTATTTT. Protein sequence: CASRLKGARPTDTQYF.

The chain is built from TRBV5-6 and TRBJ2-7, with D possibly matching TRBD1 (6 bases). V was cut by 4 bases and J by 2 bases, with 13 bases left in between. Germline lookup yields CDR1 SGHDT and CDR2 YYEEEE. This CDR3 comprises 14 residues. The CDR3 protein is CASSRTVGTYEQYF. CDR3 bases: TGTGCCAGCAGCAGGACAGTGGGGACCTACGAGCAGTACTTC.

This chain joins TRBV7-9 and TRBJ1-2, with D possibly being TRBD1 (5 bases). This CDR3 spans 18 amino acids. Trimming pared 2 bases from V and 0 bases from J, leaving 19 bases between. Per the germline V gene, CDR1 is SEHNR and CDR2 is FQNEAQ (reference sequence). CDR3 sequence: CASSLPLDTLGANYGYTF. The CDR3 DNA sequence: TGTGCCAGCAGCTTACCTCTGGACACCTTAGGAGCTAACTATGGCTACACCTTC. The variable domain in full, completed from reference TRBV7-9 and TRBJ1-2, reads DTGVSQNPRHKITKRGQNVTFRCDPISEHNRLYWYRQTLGQGPEFLTYFQNEAQLEKSRLLSDRFSAERPKGSFSTLEIQRTEQGDSAMYLCASSLPLDTLGANYGYTFGSGTRLTVV.

The chain is built from TRBV6-6 and TRBJ2-7; TRBD1 matches 7 bases. The CDR3 runs to 14 residues. The J segment lost 6 bases and the V segment lost 6 bases, leaving 11 bases of the junction unmatched. CDR1 MNHNY and CDR2 SVGAGI come from the germline V gene (reference sequence). CDR3 residues: CASREQGFVPEQYF. In DNA form, the CDR3 reads TGTGCCAGCAGGGAACAGGGGTTTGTGCCCGAGCAGTACTTC.

This clone was seen a handful of times. J is TRBJ2-4 and V is TRBV21-1; TRBD2, the table's D call, was not compared with the DNA. TRBV21-1 counts as a pseudogene. The CDR3 extends over 17 amino acids. CDR3 bases: TGTGCCAGCAGCAAAGTCTGGCTAGCGGGGACCAAAAACATTCAGTACTTC. Its translation: CASSKVWLAGTKNIQYF.

The chain has TRBV7-9 and TRBJ2-7; D uncertain. Deletions cut 2 bases from V and 2 bases from J, with 4 bases between. Germline V CDR1 and CDR2: SEHNR, FQNEAQ (reference sequence). This CDR3 has 12 residues. The CDR3 nucleotides read TGTGCCAGCAGCTTATCAGCCTACGAGCAGTACTTC. Protein sequence: CASSLSAYEQYF.

This clone was detected only once. The chain recombines TRBV18 with TRBJ1-5; a possible D gene is TRBD1 (5 bases). Germline V gene sequence: CDR1 KGHSH, CDR2 LQKENI. The ends were cut back, 3 bases at V and 7 bases at J, with 13 bases in the middle. The CDR3 has 14 amino acids. The CDR3 reads CASSPLGAPQPQHF. In DNA, the CDR3 is TGTGCCAGCTCACCCCTTGGGGCACCCCAGCCCCAGCATTTT.